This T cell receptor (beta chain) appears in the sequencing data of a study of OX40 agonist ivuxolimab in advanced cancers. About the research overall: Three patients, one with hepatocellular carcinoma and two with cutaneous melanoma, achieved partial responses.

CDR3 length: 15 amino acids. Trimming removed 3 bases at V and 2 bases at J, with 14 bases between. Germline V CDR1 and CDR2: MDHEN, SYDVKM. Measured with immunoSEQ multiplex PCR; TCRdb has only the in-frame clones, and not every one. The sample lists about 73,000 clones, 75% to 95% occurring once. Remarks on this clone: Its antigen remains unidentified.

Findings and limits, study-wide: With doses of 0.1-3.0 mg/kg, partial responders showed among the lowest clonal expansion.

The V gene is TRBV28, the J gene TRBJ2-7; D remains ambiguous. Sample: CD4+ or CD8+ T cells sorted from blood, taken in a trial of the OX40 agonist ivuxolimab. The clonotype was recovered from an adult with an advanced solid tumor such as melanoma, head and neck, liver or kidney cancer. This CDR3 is CASSLTWGTAYEQYF. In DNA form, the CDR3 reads TGTGCCAGCAGTTTGACCTGGGGAACCGCCTACGAGCAGTACTTC.